This T cell receptor beta chain comes out of a study of neurological immune-mediated disorders. Study-wide results and caveats: Across subjects, expanded clones had no CDR3 amino acid sequences in common, pointing to private repertoires in all groups. For the multiple sclerosis repertoire cluster, no association with any clinical or MRI feature was found.

Time point meaning: longitudinal time-point 1 (baseline). V shed 6 bases and J 5 bases; nucleotides not matched to a gene: 10. This CDR3 is 15 amino acids long. Germline CDR1 and CDR2: MNHEY and SVGAGI. TCRdb recomputed calls from the 5' RACE reads with MiXCR, one row per CDR3 protein. The data hold under 40,000 distinct CDR3 sequences, with 3% to 3.5% observed a single time. This clonotype appeared many times. Its antigen is as yet unknown. V usage is TRBV6-5 and J usage is TRBJ1-1; 9 bases match TRBD1. Sample: PBMCs. This receptor was identified in a woman aged 55 to 70 with multiple sclerosis. The CDR3 spells CASSAGGTGLTEAFF. The CDR3 region has the DNA TGTGCCAGCAGCGCGGGCGGGACAGGGCTTACTGAAGCTTTCTTT.